This T cell receptor beta chain was retrieved from a study of blood T cell repertoires in COVID-19. Germline CDR1 and CDR2: SGHDT and YYEEEE. V was cut by 3 bases and J by 4 bases, with 11 bases left in between. This CDR3 has 14 residues. Source study methods: Amplification of reference gene primers was used by the study to estimate nucleated cell counts. Measured with immunoSEQ multiplex PCR; TCRdb has only the in-frame clones, and not every one. Clone size and the V and J calls come from that table; the DNA yielded D and trimming. The table records over 200,000 clones, around 90% of them present only once.

V is TRBV5-6 and J is TRBJ1-3; the D gene is possibly TRBD1 (5 bases). The sequenced material came from PBMCs or T cells enriched from blood (not recorded which). This TCR derives from a human donor in a cohort exposed to, infected with or recovered from COVID-19 (not recorded which). The donor label of this sample is uncertain. CDR3: CASSSAGPGNTIYF. The DNA for the CDR3 is TGTGCCAGCAGCTCCGCAGGGCCCGGAAACACCATATATTTT.